This T cell receptor beta chain was captured by sequencing in a study of T-cell reconstitution after alpha-beta-depleted transplantation in children. Study-level findings and limits: Surviving recipient T cells and intrathymic progenitors accounted for some patients' high TCRbeta diversity at day 60. T-cell counts and diversity at one year post-transplant came mainly from newly produced T cells. Reportedly, only several hundred clones from non-depleted graft cells drove alpha-beta T-cell counts at about two months.

This clonotype was seen many times. Its specificity is unknown. TCRbeta library preparation incorporated unique molecular identifiers. TCRdb reprocessed the PCR reads with MiXCR, giving one entry per CDR3 protein. The sample carries 4,000 to 4,500 distinct CDR3 sequences, approximately 19% recorded once. The V end was cut by 5 bases, the J end by 1 base, with 15 bases between. CDR3 length equals 16 residues. Germline CDR1 and CDR2: SGHVS and FNYEAQ. The receptor comes from a male patient between 2 and 15 years old who had a stem cell transplant for acute lymphoblastic leukemia, so the T cells may come from the graft donor. The chain recombines TRBV7-6 with TRBJ1-5; D gene unclear. The sequenced sample was PBMCs, mostly from graft donor cells, obtained 180 days after TCRalphabeta/CD19-depleted stem cell transplant. The CDR3 DNA is TGTGCCAGCAGCCGGAACAGTGGCGGGAGCAATCAGCCCCAGCATTTT. Amino acids: CASSRNSGGSNQPQHF.